What follows describes a single T cell receptor beta chain. Its target is unknown. The data belong to a study of early T cells in non-severe SARS-CoV-2 infection. The overall study: Bulk RNA isolated from unsorted whole blood underwent sequencing; chains were not paired. Findings and limits, study-wide: Matching results from VDJdb favored anti-spike CD8 responses, leaving private and CD4 specificities undetected.

TCRdb redid the calling of the 5' RACE reads with MiXCR, one entry per CDR3 protein. Of fewer than 80,000 distinct CDR3 sequences in the sample, 9.5% to 15% were seen once. Trimming took 5 bases from V and 1 from J; bases not matched to a gene: 7. Germline V gene sequence: CDR1 MNHEY, CDR2 SMNVEV (reference sequence). The CDR3 covers 15 residues. This TCR was sampled from an adult who was a healthcare worker with PCR-confirmed SARS-CoV-2 infection or an uninfected control (not recorded which). The donor label of this sample is uncertain. The chain is built from TRBV27 and TRBJ1-2; TRBD1 aligns across 7 bases. This specimen consisted of whole blood, obtained at baseline. This CDR3 reads CASSETGPINYGYTF. Here the CDR3 DNA reads TGTGCCAGCAGTGAGACAGGGCCCATTAACTATGGCTACACCTTC.